This T cell receptor beta chain was profiled in a study of blood T cell repertoires in COVID-19. This clone has a single count. The table came from immunoSEQ multiplex PCR; TCRdb's copy has only in-frame clones and leaves some out. This sample has fewer than 300,000 clones, with approximately 82% found just once. The CDR3 covers 16 residues. Per the germline V gene, CDR1 is SGDLS and CDR2 is YYNGEE. V gave up 4 bases and J gave up 2 bases; unmatched junction bases: 10. This clonotype was sampled from a woman aged 18-29 years with acute or convalescent COVID-19. The chain employs TRBV9 and TRBJ2-3, with 7 bases aligning to TRBD2. Sequencing was carried out using peripheral blood. The CDR3 region is CASSPVGGRATDTQYF. CDR3 sequence (DNA): TGTGCCAGCAGCCCGGTAGGAGGGAGGGCCACAGATACGCAGTATTTT.